This TCR beta chain was retrieved from a study of cytomegalovirus exposure and HLA in healthy donors. Study outcomes and limitations: The study recorded 164 TCR beta chains that were cytomegalovirus-associated. Subsequent analysis showed first-cohort TCR clusters tending to co-occur in around 130 validation repertoires. Rare TCR sequences dominated, though some public TCRs recurred in many donors.

The table came from immunoSEQ multiplex PCR; TCRdb's copy has only in-frame clones and leaves some out. Here the sample spans hundreds of thousands of clones, approximately 90% being singletons. The germline gives CDR1 SGHRS, CDR2 YFSETQ. This CDR3 has 17 amino acids. The germline V and J ends were trimmed by 1 base and 8 bases, with 19 bases remaining between them. This clone has only a few counts. Its antigen is unknown. Sequencing was performed on PBMCs. The V and J genes are TRBV5-1 and TRBJ1-6; perhaps TRBD1 as D (5 bases). The sequence derives from a woman in her late teens or twenties in good health and CMV-seronegative. CDR3 protein: CASSLKAPRGSDSPLHF. CDR3 bases: TGCGCCAGCAGCTTGAAAGCTCCTCGGGGGTCGGATTCACCCCTCCACTTT.